This T cell receptor (beta chain) was observed in a study of T cell repertoires in cytomegalovirus infection. Study-wide context: Recently identified HLA-C-restricted CMV epitopes and well-studied HLA-B-restricted CMV epitopes were used by the study. Public signatures in TCR beta pointed to CMV infection and matching HLA type.

Findings and caveats of the study: Summed public TCR beta family frequency identified CMV carriers bearing the relevant HLA. What dominated the ex vivo response were HLA-C-restricted CMV-specific TCR beta clonotypes.

Worth noting for this clonotype: Antigen specificity is unknown.

The junction had 10 bases not matched to a gene; V was cut back by 8 bases and J by 5 bases. The germline CDR1 and CDR2 sequences are SGHTA and FQGNSA. This CDR3 has 14 residues. TCRdb passed the reads through MiXCR, listing each CDR3 protein once. The table has hundreds of thousands of distinct CDR3 sequences, approximately 46% seen once. The chain combines TRBV7-2 with TRBJ2-7, with 9 bases matching TRBD2. Sequencing was performed on cultured PBMCs, taken from culture after CMV antigen stimulation. The sequence came from a human donor in good health (CMV status not recorded). Some clones in this sample may be carry-over from other donors' samples. The CDR3: CASGPPSGVHEQYF. CDR3 DNA: TGTGCCAGCGGCCCGCCTAGCGGGGTTCACGAGCAGTACTTC.